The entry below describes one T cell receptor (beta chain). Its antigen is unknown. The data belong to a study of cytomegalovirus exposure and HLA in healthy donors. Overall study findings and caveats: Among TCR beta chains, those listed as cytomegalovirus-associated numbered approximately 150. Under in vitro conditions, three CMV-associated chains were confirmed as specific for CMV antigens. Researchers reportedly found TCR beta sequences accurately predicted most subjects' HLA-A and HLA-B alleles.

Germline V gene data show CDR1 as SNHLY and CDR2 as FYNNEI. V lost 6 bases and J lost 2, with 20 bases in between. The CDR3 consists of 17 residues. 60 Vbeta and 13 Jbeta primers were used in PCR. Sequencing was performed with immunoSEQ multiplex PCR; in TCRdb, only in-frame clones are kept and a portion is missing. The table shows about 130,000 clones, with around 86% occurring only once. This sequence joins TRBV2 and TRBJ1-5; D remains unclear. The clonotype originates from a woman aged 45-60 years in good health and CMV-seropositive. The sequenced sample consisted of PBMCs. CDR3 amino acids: CASRPGRQWGGNQPQHF. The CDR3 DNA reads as TGTGCCAGCAGGCCGGGAAGGCAATGGGGTGGCAATCAGCCCCAGCATTTT.